A single T cell receptor (beta chain) is shown here with its context. Study processing details: Estimation of nucleated cell counts relied on the amplification of reference gene primers. Using immunoSEQ multiplex PCR, the repertoire was profiled, and TCRdb retains in-frame clones only, with some absent. V and J calls and clone size are as listed in that table; D and trimming were resolved from the DNA. The sample gives 140,000 or so clones, almost 80% of which show up once; about 8.7% is in the top ten. The V and J ends lost 5 bases and 0 bases respectively, with 14 bases between them. CDR3 length equals 16 residues. Germline lookup yields CDR1 SGHTA and CDR2 FQGTGA. The sample belongs to a study of blood T cell repertoires in COVID-19. Study details: Material from acute and convalescent COVID-19 was sourced from the United States, Italy and Spain. In each case, the material was cDNA or gDNA derived from T cells, B-cell-depleted T cells, or PBMCs.

The source is a man aged 50-60 years with active or convalescent COVID-19. This chain uses TRBV7-3 with TRBJ1-3; no definite D call. Sample: peripheral blood. The CDR3 nucleotides read TGTGCCAGCAGCCCTAACCCATTGAGCTCTGGAAACACCATATATTTT. This sequence encodes CASSPNPLSSGNTIYF.